This T cell receptor beta chain is from a study of blood T cell repertoires in COVID-19. Overall study context: Whether acute or convalescent, the COVID-19 samples came from the United States, Italy and Spain. Nucleic acid was either cDNA or gDNA, and it came from T cells, B-cell-depleted T cells, or PBMCs.

Trimming shortened V by 0 bases and J by 6 bases, and 8 bases separated the two germline ends. Germline loops: CDR1 SGHDN, CDR2 FVKESK. There are 14 residues in the CDR3. Generated by immunoSEQ multiplex PCR, the TCRdb table keeps only in-frame clones and is missing some. The sample includes 150,000 to 200,000 clones, about nine tenths of them seen just once. Material for sequencing was peripheral blood. The TCR was taken from a man aged 18 to 29 with acute or convalescent COVID-19. The chain has TRBV14 and TRBJ2-2; D might be TRBD2 (5 bases). The CDR3, as DNA: TGTGCCAGCAGCCAAGACACGAGGGCCGGGGAGCTGTTTTTT. Translating it yields CASSQDTRAGELFF.